This is a list of T cell receptor beta chains from one sample in a study of blood T cell repertoires in COVID-19. Sequenced by immunoSEQ multiplex PCR; TCRdb stores in-frame clones only, minus some. The sample shows about 320,000 clones, 86% of them seen only once. Sequencing was carried out using peripheral blood. Receptor source: a woman aged 45-65 years with acute or convalescent COVID-19. The CDR3 runs from the conserved cysteine through the conserved F or W. D genes are given only for firm matches. Size values are once, few and many counts, or a class for expanded clones, and some rows have none.

>TRBJ2-1|-|-|TRBV7-8
TGTGCCAGCAGCTTAGTACAGGACAATGAGCAGTTCTTC
CASSLVQDNEQFF
>TRBJ2-3|-|TRBD2|TRBV24-1
TGTGCCACCAGTGACCGGGGACTAGCGGAAACAGATACGCAGTATTTT
CATSDRGLAETDTQYF
>TRBJ2-3|once|TRBD2|TRBV28
TGTGCCAGCACCGCGACGGGGGGAGCTACGCAGTATTTT
CASTATGGATQYF
>TRBJ2-7|-|TRBD2|TRBV11-3
TGTGCCAGCAGCCCGGGGACTAGCGGGAGCGAGGAGCAGTACTTC
CASSPGTSGSEEQYF
>TRBJ1-3|-|-|TRBV28
TGTGCCAGCAGTTCAATAGACTCTGGAAACACCATATATTTT
CASSSIDSGNTIYF
>TRBJ1-4|few|TRBD1|TRBV19
TGTGCCAGTAGTGACAGGGGGTCGCTTGAAAAACTGTTTTTT
CASSDRGSLEKLFF
>TRBJ2-3|once|-|TRBV7-3
TGTGCCAGCAGCTTAGGGCGTGGCACAGATACGCAGTATTTT
CASSLGRGTDTQYF
>TRBJ1-1|-|TRBD1|TRBV5-8
TGTGCCAGCAGCAGGACAGGGACTGAAGCTTTCTTT
CASSRTGTEAFF
>TRBJ2-7|-|TRBD1|TRBV5-4
TGTGCCAGCAGCCCACCCGGGACAGGGACCCACGAGCAGTACTTC
CASSPPGTGTHEQYF
>TRBJ1-5|-|-|TRBV11-3
TGTGCCAGCAGCCATCCTGAGGGGGTTTGGGGTCAGCCCCAGCATTTT
CASSHPEGVWGQPQHF
>TRBJ2-1|-|TRBD1|TRBV12-3/TRBV12-4
TGTGCCAGCACCCGGGACAGCGGAGAGCAGTTCTTC
CASTRDSGEQFF
>TRBJ2-7|-|TRBD1|TRBV2
TGTGCCAGCAGCGGACAGGGTCTACCCTACGAGCAGTACTTC
CASSGQGLPYEQYF
>TRBJ1-2|-|-|TRBV5-1
TGCGCCAGCAGTTTCGGAGCAGCTAACTATGGCTACACCTTC
CASSFGAANYGYTF
>TRBJ2-1|few|TRBD2|TRBV18
TGTGCCAGCTCTCGGACTAGCGAAGAGGATGAGCAGTTCTTC
CASSRTSEEDEQFF
>TRBJ1-2|-|-|TRBV6-5
TGTGCCAGCAGTTACCAGGGGTATGGCTACACCTTC
CASSYQGYGYTF
>TRBJ2-5|-|TRBD2|TRBV19
TGTGCCAGTAGTACGCGGACTAGCGGGGTTTACCAAGAGACCCAGTACTTC
CASSTRTSGVYQETQYF
>TRBJ1-4|-|-|TRBV28
TGTGCCAGCAGAGCACAGGGAATTGGACTGTTTTTT
CASRAQGIGLFF
>TRBJ1-2|-|-|TRBV7-2
TGTGCCAGCAGCTTAATTATGGCCCAAATTTATGGCTACACCTTC
CASSLIMAQIYGYTF
>TRBJ2-1|-|TRBD2|TRBV6-5
TGTGCCAGCAGTTATGGACTAGCGGGAGGCAATGAGCAGTTCTTC
CASSYGLAGGNEQFF
>TRBJ1-1|-|TRBD1|TRBV2
TGTGCCAGCAGTAAAACAGGGGGAGACACTGAAGCTTTCTTT
CASSKTGGDTEAFF
>TRBJ1-2|-|-|TRBV7-9
TGTGCCAGCAGCTTAGCAGGGGGTAACTATGGCTACACCTTC
CASSLAGGNYGYTF
>TRBJ1-1|-|-|TRBV21-1
TGTGCCAGCAGCGACCGGGACAGGGTATTTACTGAAGCTTTCTTT
CASSDRDRVFTEAFF
>TRBJ1-5|-|-|TRBV28
TGTGCCAGCAGTTTAGGTGCGGATCAGCCCCAGCATTTT
CASSLGADQPQHF
>TRBJ1-5|-|-|TRBV27
TGTGCCAGCAGTATAAAGAGTAATAGCAATCAGCCCCAGCATTTT
CASSIKSNSNQPQHF
>TRBJ2-1|-|-|TRBV11-3
TGTGCCAGCAGCTTAGGCGGATTAACCTACAATGAGCAGTTCTTC
CASSLGGLTYNEQFF
>TRBJ2-2|-|TRBD2|TRBV30
TGTGCCTGGAGTGTACAGTTAGCGGGAGTCGGGGAGCTGTTTTTT
CAWSVQLAGVGELFF
>TRBJ1-1|-|TRBD1|TRBV5-6
TGTGCCAGCAGCGGTACAGGGGGCGTCACTGAAGCTTTCTTT
CASSGTGGVTEAFF
>TRBJ1-6|-|-|TRBV5-1
TGCGCCAGCAGCTTGGGGGGGGGTGCGAAGCAATCACCCCTCCACTTT
CASSLGGGAKQSPLHF
>TRBJ2-1|-|TRBD2|TRBV27
TGTGCCAGCAGTTTACTATTCCGACTAGCGGCCTCCTACAATGAGCAGTTCTTC
CASSLLFRLAASYNEQFF
>TRBJ1-1|-|-|TRBV7-8
TGTGCCAGCAGCTTATATATGGGCAAGAACACTGAAGCTTTCTTT
CASSLYMGKNTEAFF
>TRBJ1-1|-|-|TRBV7-2
TGTGCCAGCAGCTTAGCGCAGACGTCCCCGCGGACTGAAGCTTTCTTT
CASSLAQTSPRTEAFF
>TRBJ2-7|-|TRBD2|TRBV5-1
TGCGCCAGCAGCTTGGCCGGAAGGGAGGGCGAGCAGTACTTC
CASSLAGREGEQYF
>TRBJ1-1|-|TRBD1|TRBV18
TGTGCCAGCTCACCCGGAGGGACAGTGACTGAAGCTTTCTTT
CASSPGGTVTEAFF
>TRBJ2-2|-|TRBD2|TRBV5-8
TGTGCCAGCAGCGTGGGACTAGTCGCGAACACCGGGGAGCTGTTTTTT
CASSVGLVANTGELFF
>TRBJ1-1|-|TRBD1|TRBV7-8
TGTGCCAGCAGCTTTCACCGACAGGGGCAGGGCACTGAAGCTTTCTTT
CASSFHRQGQGTEAFF
>TRBJ1-2|-|-|TRBV28
TGTGCCAGCACTCCTGGCAGGCACTATGGCTACACCTTC
CASTPGRHYGYTF